This passage covers 3 T cell receptor beta chains from one sample sequenced in a study of blood T cell repertoires in COVID-19. TCRdb's copy holds only in-frame clones and misses some; the assay was immunoSEQ multiplex PCR. The repertoire holds roughly 500,000 clones, roughly 88% seen once, with approximately 3.4% in the top ten. Source material: peripheral blood. The receptors shown here come from a human donor in a cohort sampled during active COVID-19.

The chain joins TRBV5-8 to TRBJ1-5; D is undetermined. Germline V gives CDR1 SGHTS, CDR2 YDEGEE. The CDR3 contains 17 residues. Trimming pared 2 bases from V and 5 bases from J, leaving 20 bases between. The CDR3 protein is CASSFIYALKDDQPQHF. CDR3 DNA sequence: TGTGCCAGCAGCTTCATCTACGCTCTCAAAGATGATCAGCCCCAGCATTTT.

The chain has TRBV3-1 (or the pseudogene TRBV3-2) and TRBJ2-1, with 10 bases lining up with TRBD2. Germline loops: CDR1 LGHDT, CDR2 YNNKEL (reference sequence). The V and J ends lost 4 bases and 3 bases, in that order; junction bases with no gene match: 12. CDR3 length: 18 residues. For the CDR3, the DNA is TGTGCCAGCAGCCGGACAACTTCTAGCGGGAGTTTCTACAATGAGCAGTTCTTC. This encodes CASSRTTSSGSFYNEQFF.

The rearrangement uses TRBV2 and TRBJ1-1; D might be TRBD1 (6 bases). The CDR3 spans 14 residues. Germline CDR1 reads SNHLY; CDR2 reads FYNNEI. V lost 4 bases to trimming and J lost 6 bases, with 15 bases between them. DNA for the CDR3: TGTGCCAGCAGTGGGGAGGGGGGGTCATCTGAAGCTTTCTTT. As protein: CASSGEGGSSEAFF. The full variable domain, with the rest looked up from reference TRBV2 and TRBJ1-1, is EPEVTQTPSHQVTQMGQEVILRCVPISNHLYFYWYRQILGQKVEFLVSFYNNEISEKSEIFDDQFSVERPDGSNFTLKIRSTKLEDSAMYFCASSGEGGSSEAFFGQGTRLTVV.